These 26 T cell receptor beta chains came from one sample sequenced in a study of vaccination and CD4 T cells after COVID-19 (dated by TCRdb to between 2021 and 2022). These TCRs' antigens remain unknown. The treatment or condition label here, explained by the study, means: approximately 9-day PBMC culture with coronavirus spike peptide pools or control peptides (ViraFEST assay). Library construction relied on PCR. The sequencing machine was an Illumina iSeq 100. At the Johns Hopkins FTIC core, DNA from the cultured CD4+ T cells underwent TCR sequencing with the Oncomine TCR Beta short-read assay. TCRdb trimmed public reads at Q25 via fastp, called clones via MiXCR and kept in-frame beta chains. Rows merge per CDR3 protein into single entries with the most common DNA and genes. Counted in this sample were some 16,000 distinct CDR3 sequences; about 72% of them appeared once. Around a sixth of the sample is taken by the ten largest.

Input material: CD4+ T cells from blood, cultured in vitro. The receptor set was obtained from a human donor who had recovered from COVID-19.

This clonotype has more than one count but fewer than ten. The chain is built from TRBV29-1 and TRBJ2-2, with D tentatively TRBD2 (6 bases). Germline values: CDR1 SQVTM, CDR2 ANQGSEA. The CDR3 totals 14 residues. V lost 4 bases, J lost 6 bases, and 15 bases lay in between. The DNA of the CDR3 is TGCAGCGTTGTAGGGGAGGAACGCGCCGGGGAGCTGTTTTTT. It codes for CSVVGEERAGELFF.

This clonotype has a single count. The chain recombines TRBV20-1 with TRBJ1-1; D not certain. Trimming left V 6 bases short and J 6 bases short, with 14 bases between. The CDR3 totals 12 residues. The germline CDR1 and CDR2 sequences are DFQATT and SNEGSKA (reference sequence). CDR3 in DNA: TGCAGTGCCCGGCGGCAAACCTCTGAAGCTTTCTTT. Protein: CSARRQTSEAFF.

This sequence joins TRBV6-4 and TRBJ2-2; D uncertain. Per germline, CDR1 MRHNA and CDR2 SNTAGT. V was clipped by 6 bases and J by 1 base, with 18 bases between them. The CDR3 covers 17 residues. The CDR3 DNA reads TGTGCCAGCAGCAAAAGTCCAAGTCCAGGGAACACCGGGGAGCTGTTTTTT. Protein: CASSKSPSPGNTGELFF.

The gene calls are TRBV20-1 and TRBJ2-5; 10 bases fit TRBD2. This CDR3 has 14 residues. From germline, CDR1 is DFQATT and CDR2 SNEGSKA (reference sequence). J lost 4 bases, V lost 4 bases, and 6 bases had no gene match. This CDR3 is CSAIASGRGETQYF. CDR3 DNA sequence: TGCAGTGCTATTGCTAGCGGGAGAGGAGAGACCCAGTACTTC.

The CDR3 DNA is TGTGCCAGCAGCTTAAGGTATGCCTCACGGGACGGAAATCAAGAGACCCAGTACTTC. This encodes CASSLRYASRDGNQETQYF. The chain recombines TRBV7-3 with TRBJ2-5; D tentatively fits TRBD1 or TRBD2 (5 bases each). Germline V CDR1 and CDR2: SGHTA, FQGTGA. The CDR3 totals 19 residues. V was clipped by 1 base and J by 2 bases, with 23 bases between them.

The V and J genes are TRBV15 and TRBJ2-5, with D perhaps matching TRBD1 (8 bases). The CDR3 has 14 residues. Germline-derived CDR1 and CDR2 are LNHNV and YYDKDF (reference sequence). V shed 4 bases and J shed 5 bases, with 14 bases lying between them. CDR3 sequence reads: CATSKDRGGETQYF. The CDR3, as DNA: TGTGCCACCAGCAAAGACAGGGGAGGGGAGACCCAGTACTTC.

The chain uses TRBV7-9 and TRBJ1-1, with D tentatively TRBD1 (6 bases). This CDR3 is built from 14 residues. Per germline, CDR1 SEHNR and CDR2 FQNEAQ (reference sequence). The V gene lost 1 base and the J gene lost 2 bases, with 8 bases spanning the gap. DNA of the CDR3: TGTGCCAGCAGCTTAGACAGGGTAAACACTGAAGCTTTCTTT. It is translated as CASSLDRVNTEAFF.

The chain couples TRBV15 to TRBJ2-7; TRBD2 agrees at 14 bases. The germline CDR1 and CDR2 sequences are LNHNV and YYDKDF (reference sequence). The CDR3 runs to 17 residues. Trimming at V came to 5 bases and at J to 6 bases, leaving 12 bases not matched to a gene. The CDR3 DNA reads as TGTGCCACCAGCGGTTCGGGACTAGCGGGAGTATCCGTCGAGCAGTACTTC. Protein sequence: CATSGSGLAGVSVEQYF. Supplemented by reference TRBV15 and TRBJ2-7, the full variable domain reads DAMVIQNPRYQVTQFGKPVTLSCSQTLNHNVMYWYQQKSSQAPKLLFHYYDKDFNNEADTPDNFQSRRPNTSFCFLDIRSPGLGDTAMYLCATSGSGLAGVSVEQYFGPGTRLTVT.

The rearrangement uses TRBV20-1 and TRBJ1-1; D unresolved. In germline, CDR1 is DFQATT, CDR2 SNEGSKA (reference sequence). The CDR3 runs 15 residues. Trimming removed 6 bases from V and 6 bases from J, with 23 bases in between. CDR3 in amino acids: CSAKATVAGRAEAFF. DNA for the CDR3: TGCAGTGCGAAAGCCACGGTTGCCGGGAGGGCTGAAGCTTTCTTT.

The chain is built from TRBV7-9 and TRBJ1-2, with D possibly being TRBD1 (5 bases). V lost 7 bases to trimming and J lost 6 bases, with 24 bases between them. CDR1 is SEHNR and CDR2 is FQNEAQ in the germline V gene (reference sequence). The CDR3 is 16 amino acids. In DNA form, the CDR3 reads TGTGCCAGCAACCTCCCTTCGGGGTCGATGGGGGATGGCTACACCTTC. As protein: CASNLPSGSMGDGYTF.

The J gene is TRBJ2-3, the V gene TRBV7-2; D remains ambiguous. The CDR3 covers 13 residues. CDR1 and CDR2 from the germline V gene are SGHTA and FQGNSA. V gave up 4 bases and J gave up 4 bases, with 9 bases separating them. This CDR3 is CASSSRYSDTQYF. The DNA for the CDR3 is TGTGCCAGCAGCTCGCGGTATTCAGATACGCAGTATTTT.

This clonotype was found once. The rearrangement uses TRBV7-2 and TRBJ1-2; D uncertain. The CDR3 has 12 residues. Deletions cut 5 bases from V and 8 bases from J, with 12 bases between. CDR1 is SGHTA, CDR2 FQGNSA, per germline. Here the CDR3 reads CASSIYRDGYTF. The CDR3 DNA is TGTGCCAGCAGCATATACAGAGACGGCTACACCTTC.

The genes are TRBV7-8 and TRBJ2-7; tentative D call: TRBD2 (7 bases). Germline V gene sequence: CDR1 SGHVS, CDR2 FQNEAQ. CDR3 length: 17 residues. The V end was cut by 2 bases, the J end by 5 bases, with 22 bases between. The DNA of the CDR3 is TGTGCCAGCAGCTTACGGACTTGGGGGGGCCGAATCGACGAGCAGTACTTC. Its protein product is CASSLRTWGGRIDEQYF. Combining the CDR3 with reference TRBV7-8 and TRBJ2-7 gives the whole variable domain GAGVSQSPRYKVAKRGQDVALRCDPISGHVSLFWYQQALGQGPEFLTYFQNEAQLDKSGLPSDRFFAERPEGSVSTLKIQRTQQEDSAVYLCASSLRTWGGRIDEQYFGPGTRLTVT.

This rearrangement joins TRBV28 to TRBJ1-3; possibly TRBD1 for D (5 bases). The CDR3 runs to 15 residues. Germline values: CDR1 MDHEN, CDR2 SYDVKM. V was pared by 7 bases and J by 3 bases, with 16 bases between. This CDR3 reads CASNFGGPSGNTIYF. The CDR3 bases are TGTGCCAGCAACTTCGGGGGTCCAAGTGGAAACACCATATATTTT.

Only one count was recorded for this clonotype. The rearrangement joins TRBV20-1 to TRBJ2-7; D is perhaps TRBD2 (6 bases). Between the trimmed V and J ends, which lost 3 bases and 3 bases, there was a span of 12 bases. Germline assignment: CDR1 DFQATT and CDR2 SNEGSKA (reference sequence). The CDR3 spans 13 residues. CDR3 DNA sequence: TGCAGTGCTAGGGGCGGGATTGACTACGAGCAGTACTTC. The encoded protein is CSARGGIDYEQYF.

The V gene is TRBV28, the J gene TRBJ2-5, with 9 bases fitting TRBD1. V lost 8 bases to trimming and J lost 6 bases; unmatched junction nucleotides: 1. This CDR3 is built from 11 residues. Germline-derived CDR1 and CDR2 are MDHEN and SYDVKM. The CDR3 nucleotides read TGTGCCAGCGGGACAGGGCAGACCCAGTACTTC. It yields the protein CASGTGQTQYF.

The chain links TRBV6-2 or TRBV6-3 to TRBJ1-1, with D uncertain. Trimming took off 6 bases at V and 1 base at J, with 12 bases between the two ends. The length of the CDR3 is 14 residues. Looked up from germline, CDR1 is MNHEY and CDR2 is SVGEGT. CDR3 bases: TGTGCCAGCAGCCATCACCGCCAGAACACTGAAGCTTTCTTT. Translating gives CASSHHRQNTEAFF.

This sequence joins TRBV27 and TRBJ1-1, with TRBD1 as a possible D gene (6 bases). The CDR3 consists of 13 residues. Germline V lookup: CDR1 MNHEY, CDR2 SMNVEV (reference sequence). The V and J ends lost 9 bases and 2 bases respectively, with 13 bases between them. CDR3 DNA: TGTGCCAGTAGGGGACATTCAAACACTGAAGCTTTCTTT. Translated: CASRGHSNTEAFF.

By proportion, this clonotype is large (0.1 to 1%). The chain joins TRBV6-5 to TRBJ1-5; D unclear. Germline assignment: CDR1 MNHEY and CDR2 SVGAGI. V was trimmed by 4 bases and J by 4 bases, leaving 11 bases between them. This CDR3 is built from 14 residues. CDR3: CASSLITRNQPQHF. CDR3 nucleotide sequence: TGTGCCAGCAGTTTAATAACAAGAAATCAGCCCCAGCATTTT.

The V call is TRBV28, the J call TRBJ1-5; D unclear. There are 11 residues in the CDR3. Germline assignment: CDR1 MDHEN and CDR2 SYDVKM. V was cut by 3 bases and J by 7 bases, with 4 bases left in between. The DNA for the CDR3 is TGTGCCAGCAGTTTTCGCCAGCCCCAGCATTTT. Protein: CASSFRQPQHF.

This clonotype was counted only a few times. CDR3 in amino acids: CASSSGSTGNTIYF. In DNA, the CDR3 is TGTGCCAGCAGCTCCGGGTCTACCGGAAACACCATATATTTT. The rearrangement links TRBV7-9 to TRBJ1-3; D not certain. The V end was cut by 4 bases, the J end by 4 bases, with 11 bases between. This CDR3 comprises 14 residues. Germline CDR1 is SEHNR and CDR2 is FQNEAQ (reference sequence).

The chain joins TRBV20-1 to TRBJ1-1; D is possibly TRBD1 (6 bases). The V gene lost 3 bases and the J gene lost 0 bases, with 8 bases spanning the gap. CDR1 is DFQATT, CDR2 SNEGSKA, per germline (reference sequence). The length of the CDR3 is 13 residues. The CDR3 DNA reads TGCAGTGCTAGGGGACAACTGAACACTGAAGCTTTCTTT. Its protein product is CSARGQLNTEAFF.

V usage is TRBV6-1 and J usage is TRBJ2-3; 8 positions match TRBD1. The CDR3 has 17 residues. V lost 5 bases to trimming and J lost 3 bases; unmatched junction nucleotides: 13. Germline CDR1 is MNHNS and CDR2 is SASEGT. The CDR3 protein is CASSQRTGKARTDTQYF. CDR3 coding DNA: TGTGCCAGCAGTCAAAGGACAGGGAAGGCGCGGACAGATACGCAGTATTTT.

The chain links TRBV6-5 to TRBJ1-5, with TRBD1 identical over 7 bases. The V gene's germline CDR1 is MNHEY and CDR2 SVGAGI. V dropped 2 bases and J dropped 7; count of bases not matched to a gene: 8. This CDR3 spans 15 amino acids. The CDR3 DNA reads TGTGCCAGCAGTTACGATAGGGGGCAGGGGCAGCCCCAGCATTTT. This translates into CASSYDRGQGQPQHF.

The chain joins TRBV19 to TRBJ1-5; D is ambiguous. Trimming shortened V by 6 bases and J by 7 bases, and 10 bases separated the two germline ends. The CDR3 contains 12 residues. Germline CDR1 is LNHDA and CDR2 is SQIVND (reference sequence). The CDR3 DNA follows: TGTGCCAGTAGACCACTCGGGCAGCCCCAGCATTTT. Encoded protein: CASRPLGQPQHF.

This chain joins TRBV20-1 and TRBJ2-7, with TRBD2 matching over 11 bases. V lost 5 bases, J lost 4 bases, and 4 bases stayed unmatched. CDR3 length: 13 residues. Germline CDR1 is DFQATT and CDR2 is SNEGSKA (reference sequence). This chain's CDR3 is CSAEPSGRYEQYF. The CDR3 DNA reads TGCAGTGCTGAACCTAGCGGGAGGTACGAGCAGTACTTC.